The clone carrying this T cell receptor beta chain was detected a few times. In the source study's methods: Reference gene primer amplification gave estimated nucleated cell counts. Data came from immunoSEQ multiplex PCR; TCRdb stores just in-frame clones and leaves some out. The V and J calls and clone size were taken over from that table, and D and trimming were inferred from the DNA. The sample records about 270,000 clones, around nine tenths being singletons. This record comes from a study of blood T cell repertoires in COVID-19. For the study at large: Acute and convalescent COVID-19 samples came from the United States, Italy and Spain. T cells, B-cell-depleted T cells, or PBMCs supplied cDNA or gDNA.

V was cut by 5 bases and J by 5 bases, with 21 bases left in between. The CDR3 spans 16 residues. Germline V gene lookup returns CDR1 MDHEN and CDR2 SYDVKM. The origin of this receptor is a woman in her sixties who had recovered from COVID-19. Specimen: peripheral blood. V usage is TRBV28 and J usage is TRBJ1-2; TRBD1 is a possible D gene (6 bases). This CDR3 is CASSPRGARGEYGYTF. The CDR3 DNA reads as TGTGCCAGCAGTCCCCGGGGGGCGCGGGGAGAATATGGCTACACCTTC.